The 27 T cell receptor beta chains presented below share a single source sample, sequenced in a study of radiation and T cells in renal cell carcinoma (dated by TCRdb to 2020 to 2022). The time point label for this specimen denotes: tumor resected at nephrectomy. The treatment or condition tag for this specimen amounts to: 15 Gy SBRT to primary tumor, nephrectomy 4 weeks later. Receptors were amplified or captured by the immunoSEQ multiplex PCR assay. The clones in this table, taken by TCRdb from immuneACCESS, are in-frame only. Not every clone is retained; where verified, under half of the shortfall comes from an unresolved V gene, and the cause of the rest is unknown. In all, the sample holds 16,000 or so clones, and approximately 51% of those were seen once. Of the sample, roughly 37% is held by the ten largest clones. This material consisted of tumor tissue, taken from a patient whose treatment included radiotherapy and nephrectomy. Every receptor here comes from a woman aged 60-75 years with renal cell carcinoma.

J is TRBJ1-2 and V is TRBV13; 7 bases are shared with TRBD1. Trimming took 2 bases from V and 4 from J; bases not matched to a gene: 1. This CDR3 has 13 amino acids. The germline gives CDR1 PRHDT, CDR2 FYEKMQ (reference sequence). The CDR3 is CASSLNRGYGYTF. DNA for the CDR3: TGTGCCAGCAGCTTAAACAGGGGCTATGGCTACACCTTC.

The chain couples TRBV5-1 to TRBJ2-2, with D perhaps assigned TRBD1 or TRBD2 (5 bases each). Looked up from germline, CDR1 is SGHRS and CDR2 is YFSETQ. There are 15 residues in the CDR3. Trimming removed 4 bases at V and 1 base at J, with 11 bases between. The CDR3 DNA is TGCGCCAGCAGCCTGGGGACGGTGAACACCGGGGAGCTGTTTTTT. It translates to CASSLGTVNTGELFF.

This clone was counted a few times. This chain links TRBV5-4 with TRBJ2-4; D remains ambiguous. The germline CDR1 and CDR2 sequences are SGHNT and YYREEE (reference sequence). V dropped 4 bases and J dropped 4 bases, with 15 bases sitting between them. The CDR3 has 15 residues. CDR3 amino acids: CASSESSSRKNIQYF. In nucleotides, the CDR3 is TGTGCCAGCAGCGAGTCTTCTTCTCGGAAAAACATTCAGTACTTC.

A remark on this clone: Other DNA sequences of this sample code for an identical CDR3. The chain couples TRBV10-3 to TRBJ1-1; possible D gene TRBD1, 5 bases. This CDR3 has 14 residues. Germline assignment: CDR1 ENHRY and CDR2 SYGVKD. The germline V and J ends were trimmed by 0 bases and 4 bases, with 9 bases remaining between them. This chain's CDR3 is CAISESQGGTEAFF. In nucleotides, the CDR3 is TGTGCCATCAGTGAGTCTCAGGGTGGCACTGAAGCTTTCTTT.

Of note for this clone: A far larger clone is one nucleotide away, so this likely arose from a read error. Additional DNA sequences in this sample encode the identical CDR3. This sequence joins TRBV7-8 and TRBJ1-2, with 11 bases matching TRBD1. Losses at the gene ends were 5 bases for V and 2 bases for J; bases not matched to a gene: 7. Germline loops: CDR1 SGHVS, CDR2 FQNEAQ. The CDR3 sequence is 16 residues long. The CDR3 sequence is CASSHGQGAENYGYTF. Here the CDR3 DNA reads TGTGCCAGCAGCCACGGACAGGGGGCGGAAAACTATGGCTACACCTTC.

The gene calls are TRBV5-4 and TRBJ1-1, with TRBD1 matching 8 bases. This CDR3 has 15 amino acids. V dropped 4 bases and J dropped 3; count of bases not matched to a gene: 8. Germline V CDR1 and CDR2: SGHNT, YYREEE (reference sequence). Written as DNA, the CDR3 is TGTGCCAGCAGCAGGCAACAGGGGGGGTACACTGAAGCTTTCTTT. Translated, it gives CASSRQQGGYTEAFF.

The CDR3 sequence: CASSQVGGYEQYF. CDR3 nucleotides: TGTGCCAGCAGCCAAGTAGGGGGGTACGAGCAGTACTTC. The chain uses TRBV14 and TRBJ2-7, with D perhaps matching TRBD1 or TRBD2 (6 bases each). The germline gives CDR1 SGHDN, CDR2 FVKESK. The CDR3 loop spans 13 amino acids. The germline V and J ends were trimmed by 1 base and 4 bases, with 8 bases remaining between them.

This clone was observed a handful of times. The chain links TRBV4-2 to TRBJ1-2; a possible D gene is TRBD1 (5 bases). The CDR3 covers 14 residues. V dropped 1 base and J dropped 3 bases, with 9 bases sitting between them. Germline-derived CDR1 and CDR2 are LGHNA and YNFKEQ. The CDR3 reads CASSQVGGDYGYTF. CDR3 in DNA: TGTGCCAGCAGCCAAGTGGGGGGGGACTATGGCTACACCTTC.

The DNA of the CDR3 is TGTGCCAGCAGCTTAGCGGGGGGCAGGGAGCAGTTCTTC. As protein: CASSLAGGREQFF. The chain has TRBV7-9 and TRBJ2-1; either TRBD1 or TRBD2 may supply D (6 bases each). Deletions cut 0 bases from V and 10 bases from J, with 10 bases between. Germline CDR1 SEHNR, CDR2 FQNEAQ (reference sequence). CDR3 size: 13 residues.

V is TRBV29-1 and J is TRBJ1-1; D is undetermined. The CDR3 is made up of 12 amino acids. Trimming cost V 4 bases and J 1 base, with 7 bases left between them. The germline CDR1 and CDR2 sequences are SQVTM and ANQGSEA. This CDR3 is CSVGSGNTEAFF. The CDR3 coding sequence is TGCAGCGTTGGTTCAGGGAACACTGAAGCTTTCTTT.

The genes are TRBV28 and TRBJ2-2, with 7 bases fitting TRBD2. Per the germline V gene, CDR1 is MDHEN and CDR2 is SYDVKM. There are 15 residues in the CDR3. V lost 6 bases, J lost 4 bases, and 8 bases stayed unmatched. The CDR3 protein is CASRLGGTLTGELFF. The CDR3 bases are TGTGCCAGCAGACTGGGGGGGACGCTCACCGGGGAGCTGTTTTTT. Complete variable domain (other parts from reference TRBV28 and TRBJ2-2): DVKVTQSSRYLVKRTGEKVFLECVQDMDHENMFWYRQDPGLGLRLIYFSYDVKMKEKGDIPEGYSVSREKKERFSLILESASTNQTSMYLCASRLGGTLTGELFFGEGSRLTVL.

Concerning this clone itself: The same CDR3 also results from other DNA sequences found in this sample. This chain connects TRBV19 to TRBJ2-5; D tentatively fits TRBD1 or TRBD2 (6 bases each). Germline values: CDR1 LNHDA, CDR2 SQIVND (reference sequence). The length of the CDR3 is 14 residues. The V and J ends lost 4 bases and 1 base respectively, with 10 bases between them. Here the CDR3 reads CASSNGGSQETQYF. The CDR3 nucleotides read TGTGCCAGTAGTAACGGGGGCAGCCAAGAGACCCAGTACTTC.

The chain employs TRBV4-2 and TRBJ1-2; D is perhaps TRBD1 (5 bases). Trimming stripped 6 bases from V and 5 bases from J, with 10 bases between. The CDR3 extends over 12 amino acids. CDR1 is LGHNA and CDR2 is YNFKEQ in the germline V gene. The CDR3 nucleotides are TGTGCCAGCAGTACAGGTACTTATGGCTACACCTTC. Its translation: CASSTGTYGYTF.

The V call is TRBV2, the J call TRBJ2-7; weak D call: TRBD2 (6 bases). V was clipped by 6 bases and J by 0 bases, with 15 bases between them. Germline V CDR1 and CDR2: SNHLY, FYNNEI. This CDR3 is 15 amino acids long. The CDR3 loop reads CASSVLGGLSYEQYF. DNA of the CDR3: TGTGCCAGCAGCGTCCTCGGGGGACTCTCCTACGAGCAGTACTTC.

This clone turned up a few times. The chain carries TRBV18 and TRBJ2-7; 7 nucleotides align to TRBD2. The CDR3 sequence is 15 residues long. V shed 2 bases and J 2 bases; nucleotides not matched to a gene: 6. Germline values: CDR1 KGHSH, CDR2 LQKENI. The CDR3 loop is CASSPDLGGTYEQYF. The CDR3 DNA follows: TGTGCCAGCTCACCAGATCTGGGAGGGACCTACGAGCAGTACTTC.

Comment on this clone: A junction boundary mismatches the germline segment, possibly from a read error. Other DNA sequences from this sample encode an identical CDR3 as well. This rearrangement joins TRBV5-1 to TRBJ1-1, with 7 nucleotides matching TRBD1. CDR3 length: 15 residues. Looked up from germline, CDR1 is SGHRS and CDR2 is YFSETQ. Written as DNA, the CDR3 is TGTGCCAGCAGCTTGTTAGGGGCAGGGGGGACTGAAGCTTTCTTT. Protein product: CASSLLGAGGTEAFF.

V gene TRBV6-5 combines with J gene TRBJ2-6; TRBD1 is a possible D gene (6 bases). Trimming stripped 8 bases from V and 2 bases from J, with 13 bases between. The CDR3 is made up of 15 amino acids. In germline, CDR1 is MNHEY, CDR2 SVGAGI. DNA for the CDR3: TGTGCCAGCGGTCTGGGGGCAGCTGGGGCCAACGTCCTGACTTTC. This encodes CASGLGAAGANVLTF.

This clone was seen more than once but under ten times. The chain joins TRBV5-4 to TRBJ2-7, with a weak D call TRBD2 (5 bases). This CDR3 is built from 15 residues. Trimming shortened V by 0 bases and J by 4 bases, and 14 bases separated the two germline ends. Germline-derived CDR1 and CDR2 are SGHNT and YYREEE (reference sequence). The CDR3 is CASSLARGRGYEQYF. The CDR3 region has the DNA TGTGCCAGCAGCTTGGCCCGCGGGCGCGGGTACGAGCAGTACTTC.

With regard to this clone: Distinct nucleotide sequences in the sample also encode this CDR3. This chain links TRBV7-9 with TRBJ1-1; D perhaps matches TRBD1 (6 bases). V was clipped by 1 base and J by 5 bases, with 8 bases between them. CDR1 and CDR2 (germline): SEHNR, FQNEAQ (reference sequence). This CDR3 contains 13 residues. The CDR3 DNA sequence: TGTGCCAGCAGCTTAGAAGGGGGGACTGAAGCTTTCTTT. Its translation is CASSLEGGTEAFF.

The CDR3 DNA reads TGTGCCAGCAGCTACCAGGGCCGGTACGAGCAGTACTTC. Translation gives CASSYQGRYEQYF. This chain connects TRBV27 to TRBJ2-7, with D possibly matching TRBD1 (5 bases). The germline V gene encodes CDR1 MNHEY and CDR2 SMNVEV (reference sequence). CDR3 length equals 13 residues. The ends were cut back, 6 bases at V and 4 bases at J, with 13 bases in the middle.

The rearrangement links TRBV5-5 to TRBJ2-3, with 7 bases aligning to TRBD1. V was pared by 1 base and J by 4 bases, with 9 bases of the junction left unmatched. The CDR3 contains 16 residues. Germline CDR1 is SGHKS and CDR2 is YYEKEE (reference sequence). CDR3: CASSLPTGLSADTQYF. Written as DNA, the CDR3 is TGTGCCAGCAGCTTGCCGACAGGGCTGAGTGCAGATACGCAGTATTTT.

This clone was seen at least ten times. This chain uses TRBV7-9 with TRBJ2-7; TRBD2 agrees at 7 bases. V gave up 5 bases and J gave up 0 bases; unmatched junction bases: 7. The CDR3 spans 15 residues. Germline V lookup: CDR1 SEHNR, CDR2 FQNEAQ (reference sequence). Written as DNA, the CDR3 is TGTGCCAGCAGCGTAGTCCCGGGGGGCTCCTACGAGCAGTACTTC. Its protein is CASSVVPGGSYEQYF.

This clone was detected only a few times. CDR3 nucleotide sequence: TGTGCCAGCAGACTAGGACAGGGGGCATACAATGAGCAGTTCTTC. It translates to CASRLGQGAYNEQFF. The chain combines TRBV7-2 with TRBJ2-1; 11 positions agree with TRBD1. Per the germline V gene, CDR1 is SGHTA and CDR2 is FQGNSA. V gave up 6 bases and J gave up 4 bases; unmatched junction bases: 5. CDR3 length: 15 amino acids.

The chain couples TRBV7-9 to TRBJ2-3; the D gene is possibly TRBD1 (6 bases). The CDR3 is made up of 16 amino acids. Trimming shortened V by 0 bases and J by 1 base, and 11 bases separated the two germline ends. Germline CDR1 SEHNR, CDR2 FQNEAQ (reference sequence). The CDR3 DNA reads TGTGCCAGCAGCTTAGCGGGGGCCCTAGGCACAGATACGCAGTATTTT. Its translation is CASSLAGALGTDTQYF.

The rearrangement uses TRBV5-6 and TRBJ1-2; D ambiguous. CDR1 is SGHDT, CDR2 YYEEEE, per germline. This CDR3 region has 13 residues. V lost 2 bases and J lost 6, with 11 bases in between. This chain's CDR3 is CASSLISQHGYTF. DNA for the CDR3: TGTGCCAGCAGCTTAATTAGCCAGCATGGCTACACCTTC.

The genes are TRBV7-6 and TRBJ1-2; TRBD1 matches 7 bases. Germline V gene sequence: CDR1 SGHVS, CDR2 FNYEAQ. J gave up 8 bases and V 5 bases, and 8 bases lay outside the gene matches. This CDR3 has 13 residues. CDR3 DNA sequence: TGTGCCAGCAGCATTCAATGGACAGGAGGCTACACCTTC. Its translation: CASSIQWTGGYTF.

V and J are TRBV7-2 and TRBJ2-1, with D maybe TRBD1 (6 bases). The CDR3 is made up of 16 amino acids. CDR1 SGHTA and CDR2 FQGNSA come from the germline V gene. Trimming shortened V by 5 bases and J by 4 bases, and 18 bases separated the two germline ends. The chain's CDR3 is CASSSRLARGYNEQFF. CDR3 nucleotides: TGTGCCAGCAGCAGCCGTCTAGCCAGGGGTTACAATGAGCAGTTCTTC.